The T cell receptor (beta chain) described here comes from a study of blood T cells in healthy people across ages. Study-wide findings and caveats: Donors of long life had a larger count of naive CD4+ cells and greater diversity than aged donors.

Primed by a sample-barcoded 5' primer and a J-beta primer mix, a second PCR proceeded for 7 to 11 cycles. Each cDNA molecule carried a tag from a template-switch adaptor that contained 12 random nucleotides. TCRdb fed the 5' RACE reads into MiXCR, producing one record per CDR3 protein. The data hold more than 550,000 distinct CDR3 sequences, with approximately 22% observed a single time. Ranging in age from about 6 to 100, the donors were healthy Caucasian individuals from Russia. This clonotype was picked up many times. The antigen is unknown. J gave up 4 bases and V 4 bases, and 6 bases lay outside the gene matches. The CDR3 consists of 14 residues. Germline loops: CDR1 SGHTA, CDR2 FQGNSA.

Sample: blood. The sequence was collected from a man aged 70-80 years in good health. The chain links TRBV7-2 to TRBJ1-1, with TRBD1 matching over 7 bases. The CDR3 spells CASSSTQGVTEAFF. Here the CDR3 DNA reads TGTGCCAGCAGCTCAACTCAGGGGGTCACTGAAGCTTTCTTT.